This T cell receptor beta chain was obtained from a study of blood T cell repertoires in COVID-19 (dated by TCRdb to the early 2020s). With respect to the entire study: Samples covering the acute and convalescent phases of COVID-19 were provided by collaborators in the United States, Italy and Spain. The prospective study material was composed of cDNA or gDNA derived from T cells, B-cell-depleted T cells, or PBMCs. Subjects who had been exposed to COVID-19, were actively infected with it, or had recovered from it provided the deeply sampled blood TCRbeta repertoires that made up the dataset. A freely available public database, intended as a resource for researchers studying the immune response to SARS-CoV-2, is where the repertoires were released. The samples were drawn from the first 160 participants of the ongoing ImmuneRACE study and from over 950 subjects provided by 6 global collaborators. A de-identified subject ID, COVID-19 status, age in years and sex were almost always included in the sample metadata. Where available, HLA class I and class II types were obtained from metadata supplied by the sample provider rather than from assay-based typing. The study at large found these results: Clinical and demographic metadata were provided uncurated, with the amount varying by source and participant.

This clone has a handful of counts. Its antigen target is currently unknown. There are no base qualities to consult, and no much larger clone falls within one base. From the cysteine up to the phenylalanine, the CDR3 has a length of 15 residues. Only the CDR3 DNA is retained, 45 bases long and in frame from the first base. CDR1 and CDR2 are read off the germline V gene as SGDLS and YYNGEE. For this chain, trimming is 4 bases at the V end and 4 bases at the J end, and the number of junction bases without a gene match is 6. Whole blood was collected in K2EDTA tubes by collaborating institutions according to the institutions' own protocols. Collaborator samples were shipped for TCRbeta analysis as frozen whole blood, isolated PBMCs, or DNA extracted from either sample type. TCRbeta CDR3 regions were amplified from genomic DNA by means of the immunoSEQ Assay, a bias-controlled multiplex PCR. Per the authors' processing: Within the assay, amplification of reference gene primers was used to estimate how many nucleated cells each sample contained. To quantify the absolute abundance of each unique TCRbeta CDR3 rearrangement, sequence reads were collapsed and filtered. For each sample, productive Simpson clonality was calculated by taking the square root of Simpson's diversity index across productive rearrangements. This is the immuneACCESS table as TCRdb keeps it, with only in-frame sequences that have V and J called. A part of the clones is gone; compared with another copy, unresolved V genes explain less than half, and the rest is unexplained. V and J calls and clone size are as listed in that table; D and trimming were resolved from the DNA. The sample yields about 270,000 clones; approximately 82% were counted once. The ten largest clones represent 3.1% of the sample.

The source material was peripheral blood. The chain employs TRBV9 and TRBJ1-5, with 9 middle bases fitting TRBD1. The receptor was isolated from a woman under 30 with acute or convalescent COVID-19. The CDR3 corresponds to CASSPGQGGNQPQHF. At the DNA level, the sequence is TGTGCCAGCAGCCCGGGACAGGGTGGGAATCAGCCCCAGCATTTT.